The entry below describes one TCR beta chain. This CDR3 has 14 residues. The germline V gene encodes CDR1 MNHEY and CDR2 SVGAGI. Trimming shortened V by 0 bases and J by 4 bases, and 6 bases separated the two germline ends. The sample originates from a study of blood T cell repertoires in COVID-19. Study-level background: T cells, B-cell-depleted T cells, or PBMCs provided the cDNA or gDNA that served as material.

Data came from immunoSEQ multiplex PCR; TCRdb stores just in-frame clones and leaves some out. The sample gives hundreds of thousands of clones, roughly 89% of which show up once; roughly 6.5% is in the top ten. V gene TRBV6-5 combines with J gene TRBJ2-2; D not certain. The sample was peripheral blood. The clonotype originates from a man aged 60 to 75 who had recovered from COVID-19. The CDR3 nucleotides read TGTGCCAGCAGTTACTCGAGAGGCACCGGGGAGCTGTTTTTT. Translation: CASSYSRGTGELFF.